This TCR beta chain was recovered during a study of cytomegalovirus exposure and HLA in healthy donors. Study-wide results and caveats: Certain indistinguishable V segments, among them TRBV6-2 and TRBV6-3, were excluded.

With 60 Vbeta and 13 Jbeta primers, the PCR was carried out. Repertoires were generated with immunoSEQ multiplex PCR, while TCRdb's copy carries only in-frame clones and drops some. The data hold around 150,000 clones, with about three quarters observed a single time. V dropped 1 base and J dropped 3; count of bases not matched to a gene: 3. Germline V gives CDR1 LNHNV, CDR2 YYDKDF (reference sequence). The CDR3 runs to 16 residues. A note on this clone: The antigen is unknown.

Sequencing used PBMCs. This chain links TRBV15 with TRBJ1-5; 10 positions match TRBD1. The TCR was taken from a young woman in good health and CMV-seronegative. The CDR3 spells CATSRGQGANNQPQHF. The CDR3 bases are TGTGCCACCAGCAGAGGACAGGGGGCCAACAATCAGCCCCAGCATTTT.